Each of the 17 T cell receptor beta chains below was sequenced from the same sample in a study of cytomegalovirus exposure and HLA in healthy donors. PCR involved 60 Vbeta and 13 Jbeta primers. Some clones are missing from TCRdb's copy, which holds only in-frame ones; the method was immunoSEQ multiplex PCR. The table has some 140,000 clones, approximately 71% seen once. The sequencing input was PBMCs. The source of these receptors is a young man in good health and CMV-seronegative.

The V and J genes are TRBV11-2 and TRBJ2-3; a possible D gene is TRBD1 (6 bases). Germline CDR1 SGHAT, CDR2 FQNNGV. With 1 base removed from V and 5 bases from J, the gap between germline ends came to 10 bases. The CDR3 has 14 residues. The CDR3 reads CASSLVQGVDTQYF. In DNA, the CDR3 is TGTGCCAGCAGCTTAGTACAGGGCGTAGATACGCAGTATTTT.

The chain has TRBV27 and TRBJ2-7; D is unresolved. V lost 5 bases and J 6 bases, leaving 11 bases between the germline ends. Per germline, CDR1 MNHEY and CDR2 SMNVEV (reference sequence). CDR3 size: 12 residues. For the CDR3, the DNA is TGTGCCAGCAGTCCGGGTGGCCTCGAGCAGTACTTC. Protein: CASSPGGLEQYF.

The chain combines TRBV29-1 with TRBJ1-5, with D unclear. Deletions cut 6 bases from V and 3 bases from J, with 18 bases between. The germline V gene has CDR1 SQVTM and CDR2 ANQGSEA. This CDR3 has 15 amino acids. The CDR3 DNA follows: TGCAGCGTCGAATTGACCGGGGAGTCCAATCAGCCCCAGCATTTT. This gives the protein CSVELTGESNQPQHF.

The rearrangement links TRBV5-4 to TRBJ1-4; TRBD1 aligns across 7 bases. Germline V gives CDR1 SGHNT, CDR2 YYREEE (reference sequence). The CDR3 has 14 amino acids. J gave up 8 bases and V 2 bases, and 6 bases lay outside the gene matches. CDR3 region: CASSLGGDGEKLFF. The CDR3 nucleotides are TGTGCCAGCAGCTTAGGGGGCGACGGCGAAAAACTGTTTTTT.

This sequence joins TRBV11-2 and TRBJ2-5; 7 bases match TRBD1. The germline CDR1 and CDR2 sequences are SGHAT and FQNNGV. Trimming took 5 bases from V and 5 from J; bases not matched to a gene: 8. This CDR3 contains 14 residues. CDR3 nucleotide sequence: TGTGCCAGCAGCACGTACACAGGGGAGGAGACCCAGTACTTC. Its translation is CASSTYTGEETQYF.

CDR3 DNA: TGCGCCAGCAGCTTGGCGGAGACAGGGAAGTATGGCTACACCTTC. It is translated as CASSLAETGKYGYTF. The chain is built from TRBV5-1 and TRBJ1-2, with 7 bases identical to TRBD1. Germline V CDR1 and CDR2: SGHRS, YFSETQ. This CDR3 spans 15 amino acids. Trimming took 0 bases from V and 5 from J; bases not matched to a gene: 7.

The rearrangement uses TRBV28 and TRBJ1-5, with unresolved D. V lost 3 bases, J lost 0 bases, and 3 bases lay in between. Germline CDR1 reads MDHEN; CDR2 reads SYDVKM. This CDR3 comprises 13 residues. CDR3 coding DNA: TGTGCCAGCAGTTTTAATAGCAATCAGCCCCAGCATTTT. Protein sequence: CASSFNSNQPQHF.

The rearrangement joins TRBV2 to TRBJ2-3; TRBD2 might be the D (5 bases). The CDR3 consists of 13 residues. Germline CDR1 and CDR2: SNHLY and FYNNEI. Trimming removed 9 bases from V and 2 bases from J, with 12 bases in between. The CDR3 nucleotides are TGTGCCAGGGCTAGCTTTGCCACAGATACGCAGTATTTT. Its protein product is CARASFATDTQYF.

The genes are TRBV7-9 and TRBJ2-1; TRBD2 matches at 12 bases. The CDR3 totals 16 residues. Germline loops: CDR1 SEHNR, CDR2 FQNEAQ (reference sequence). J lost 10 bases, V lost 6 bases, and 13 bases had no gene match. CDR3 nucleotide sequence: TGTGCCAGCAGGCGGACTAGCGGGACTATAGGGGGAGAGCAGTTCTTC. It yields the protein CASRRTSGTIGGEQFF.

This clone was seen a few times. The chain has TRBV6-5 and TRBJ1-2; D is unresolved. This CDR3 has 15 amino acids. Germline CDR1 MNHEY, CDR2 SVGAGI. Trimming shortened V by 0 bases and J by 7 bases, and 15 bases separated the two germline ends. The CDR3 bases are TGTGCCAGCAGTTACTCGGTCTCGGGTCCTGGTGGCTACACCTTC. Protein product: CASSYSVSGPGGYTF.

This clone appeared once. The CDR3 here is CASKRLTLTGELFF. The CDR3 DNA is TGTGCCAGCAAGAGACTGACTCTCACCGGGGAGCTGTTTTTT. The chain employs TRBV6-5 and TRBJ2-2; D is undetermined. The germline gives CDR1 MNHEY, CDR2 SVGAGI. The V end lost 7 bases, the J end lost 4 bases, and 13 bases lay between the germline ends. This CDR3 has 14 residues.

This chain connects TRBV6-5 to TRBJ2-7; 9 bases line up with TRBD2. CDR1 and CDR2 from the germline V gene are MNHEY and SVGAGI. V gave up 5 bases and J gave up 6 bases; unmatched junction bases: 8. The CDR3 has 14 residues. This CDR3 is CASSGRGGESEQYF. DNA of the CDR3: TGTGCCAGCAGTGGCCGCGGGGGGGAAAGCGAGCAGTACTTC.

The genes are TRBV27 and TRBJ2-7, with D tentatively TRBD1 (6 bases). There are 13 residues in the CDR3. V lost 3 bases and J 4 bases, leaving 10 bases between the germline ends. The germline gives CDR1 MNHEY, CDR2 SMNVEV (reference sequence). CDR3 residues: CASSFRGSYEQYF. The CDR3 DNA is TGTGCCAGCAGTTTCAGGGGCAGTTACGAGCAGTACTTC.

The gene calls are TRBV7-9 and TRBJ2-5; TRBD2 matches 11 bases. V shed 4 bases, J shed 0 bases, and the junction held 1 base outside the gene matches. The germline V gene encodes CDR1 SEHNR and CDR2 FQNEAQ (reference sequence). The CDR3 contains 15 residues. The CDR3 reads CASSSSGGHQETQYF. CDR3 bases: TGTGCCAGCAGCTCTAGCGGGGGGCACCAAGAGACCCAGTACTTC.

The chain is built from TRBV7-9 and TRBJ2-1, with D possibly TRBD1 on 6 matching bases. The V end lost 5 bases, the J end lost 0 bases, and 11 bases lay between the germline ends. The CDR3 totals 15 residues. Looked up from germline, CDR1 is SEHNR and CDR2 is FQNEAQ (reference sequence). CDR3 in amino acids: CASSPGTNSYNEQFF. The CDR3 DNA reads TGTGCCAGCAGCCCCGGGACAAACTCCTACAATGAGCAGTTCTTC. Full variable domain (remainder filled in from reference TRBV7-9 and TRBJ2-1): DTGVSQNPRHKITKRGQNVTFRCDPISEHNRLYWYRQTLGQGPEFLTYFQNEAQLEKSRLLSDRFSAERPKGSFSTLEIQRTEQGDSAMYLCASSPGTNSYNEQFFGPGTRLTVL.

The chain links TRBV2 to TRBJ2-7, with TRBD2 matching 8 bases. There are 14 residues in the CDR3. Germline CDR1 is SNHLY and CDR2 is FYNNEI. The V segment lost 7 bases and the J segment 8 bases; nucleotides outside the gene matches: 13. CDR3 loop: CASNRAGADLKQYF. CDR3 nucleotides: TGTGCCAGCAATAGAGCGGGAGCCGATCTCAAGCAGTACTTC.

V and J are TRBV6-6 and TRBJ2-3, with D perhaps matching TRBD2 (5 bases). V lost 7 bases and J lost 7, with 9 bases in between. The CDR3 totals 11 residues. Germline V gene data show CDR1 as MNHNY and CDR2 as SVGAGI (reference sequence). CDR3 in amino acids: CASTPGYTQYF. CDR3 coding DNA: TGTGCCAGCACTCCGGGGTATACGCAGTATTTT.